This TCR beta chain originates from a study of blood T cell repertoires in COVID-19. About the study: The United States, Italy and Spain provided the acute and convalescent COVID-19 samples. Nucleic acid was either cDNA or gDNA, and it came from T cells, B-cell-depleted T cells, or PBMCs.

CDR1 and CDR2 (germline): LGHNA, YNFKEQ. The ends lost 0 bases at V and 4 bases at J; junction bases unmatched: 5. The CDR3 has 16 residues. The authors' processing: Nucleated cell number was recorded as an estimate derived from reference gene primer amplification. Here immunoSEQ multiplex PCR was the method, and the copy in TCRdb shows in-frame clones only, minus some. V and J calls and clone size are given by that table; D and trimming were obtained from the DNA. The table includes under 100,000 clones, about 83% detected once. The chain has TRBV4-2 and TRBJ2-1, with 8 nucleotides matching TRBD2. The sequencing sample was made of peripheral blood. This receptor was obtained from a man aged 30 to 39 with acute or convalescent COVID-19. The CDR3 coding sequence is TGTGCCAGCAGCCAAGAAGGGGGACTAGTATACAATGAGCAGTTCTTC. This encodes CASSQEGGLVYNEQFF.